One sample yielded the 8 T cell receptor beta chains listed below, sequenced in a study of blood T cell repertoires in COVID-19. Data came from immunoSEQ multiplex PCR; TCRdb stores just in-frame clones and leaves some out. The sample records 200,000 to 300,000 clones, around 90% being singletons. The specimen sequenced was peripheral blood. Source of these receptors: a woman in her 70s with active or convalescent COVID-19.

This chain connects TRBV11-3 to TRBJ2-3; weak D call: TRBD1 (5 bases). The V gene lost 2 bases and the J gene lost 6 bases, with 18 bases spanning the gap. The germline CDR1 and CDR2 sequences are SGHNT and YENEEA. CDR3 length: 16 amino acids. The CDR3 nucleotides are TGTGCCAGCAGCTTAAGGGTGGGGCGCCGTCCGGATACGCAGTATTTT. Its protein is CASSLRVGRRPDTQYF.

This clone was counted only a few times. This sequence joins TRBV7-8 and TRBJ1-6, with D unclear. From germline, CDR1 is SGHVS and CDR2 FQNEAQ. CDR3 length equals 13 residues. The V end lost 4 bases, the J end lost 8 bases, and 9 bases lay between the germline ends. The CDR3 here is CASSSGSDSPLHF. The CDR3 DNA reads TGTGCCAGCAGCTCGGGTTCGGATTCACCCCTCCACTTT.

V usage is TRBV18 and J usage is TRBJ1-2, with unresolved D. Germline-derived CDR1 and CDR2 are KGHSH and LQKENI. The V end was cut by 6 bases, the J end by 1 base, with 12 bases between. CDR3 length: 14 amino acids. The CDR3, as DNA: TGTGCCAGCTCCCGGGAACGCTATAACTATGGCTACACCTTC. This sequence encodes CASSRERYNYGYTF.

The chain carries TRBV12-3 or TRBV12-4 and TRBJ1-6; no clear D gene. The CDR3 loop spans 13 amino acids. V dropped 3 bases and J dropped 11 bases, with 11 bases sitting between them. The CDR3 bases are TGTGCCAGCAGTTTTAATCCGACTCCACCCCTCCACTTT. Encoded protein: CASSFNPTPPLHF.

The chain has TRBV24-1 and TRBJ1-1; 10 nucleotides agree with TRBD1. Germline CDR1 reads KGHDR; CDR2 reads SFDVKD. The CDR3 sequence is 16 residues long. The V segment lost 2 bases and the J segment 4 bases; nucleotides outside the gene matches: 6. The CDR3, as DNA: TGTGCCACCAGTGATTCCTGGACAGGGGGGGGCACTGAAGCTTTCTTT. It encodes CATSDSWTGGGTEAFF.

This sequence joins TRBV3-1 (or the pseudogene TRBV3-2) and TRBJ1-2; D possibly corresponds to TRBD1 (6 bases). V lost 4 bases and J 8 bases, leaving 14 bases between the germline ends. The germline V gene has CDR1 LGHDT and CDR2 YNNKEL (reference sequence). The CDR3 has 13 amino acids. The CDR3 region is CASSRTSGEGYTF. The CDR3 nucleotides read TGTGCCAGCAGCCGGACCTCAGGGGAGGGCTACACCTTC.

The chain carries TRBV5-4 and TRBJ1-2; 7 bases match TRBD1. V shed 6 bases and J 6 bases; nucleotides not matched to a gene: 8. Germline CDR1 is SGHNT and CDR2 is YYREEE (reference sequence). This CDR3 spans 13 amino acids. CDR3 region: CASNIYGTDGYTF. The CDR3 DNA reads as TGTGCCAGCAACATCTATGGGACAGATGGCTACACCTTC.

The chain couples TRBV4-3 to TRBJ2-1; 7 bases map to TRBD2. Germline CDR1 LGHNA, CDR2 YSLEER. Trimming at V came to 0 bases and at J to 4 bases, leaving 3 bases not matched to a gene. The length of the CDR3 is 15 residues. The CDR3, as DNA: TGCGCCAGCAGCCAAGAAGGGACTATATACAATGAGCAGTTCTTC. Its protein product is CASSQEGTIYNEQFF.